This T cell receptor beta chain is from a study of T-cell memory formation after mild COVID-19. Across the study: TCR clusters were mostly donor specific.

Germline CDR1 is SGHNT and CDR2 is YENEEA. The CDR3 spans 13 residues. J lost 3 bases, V lost 6 bases, and 3 bases had no gene match. TCRdb analysed the 5' RACE reads with MiXCR anew, one entry per CDR3 protein. The sample shows 150,000 or so distinct CDR3 sequences, less than 40% of them seen only once. Regarding this clonotype: Its antigen is undetermined.

General observations from the study: Day 15 to 85 contracting clones showed balanced CD4/CD8; day 15 to 37 expanders favored CD4+. The finding that pre-infection memory included some responding clones suggested that cross-reactive memory joined.

V and J are TRBV11-3 and TRBJ2-7; 9 nucleotides agree with TRBD1. This clonotype was obtained from an adult woman who had mild COVID-19 (a few samples of this study predate the infection). Cell type and time point are not known. Sequencing was performed on PBMCs or a T cell subset sorted from them (not recorded which). The CDR3 bases are TGTGCCAGCAGACCGGGACAGGGCTACGAGCAGTACTTC. Its translation is CASRPGQGYEQYF.